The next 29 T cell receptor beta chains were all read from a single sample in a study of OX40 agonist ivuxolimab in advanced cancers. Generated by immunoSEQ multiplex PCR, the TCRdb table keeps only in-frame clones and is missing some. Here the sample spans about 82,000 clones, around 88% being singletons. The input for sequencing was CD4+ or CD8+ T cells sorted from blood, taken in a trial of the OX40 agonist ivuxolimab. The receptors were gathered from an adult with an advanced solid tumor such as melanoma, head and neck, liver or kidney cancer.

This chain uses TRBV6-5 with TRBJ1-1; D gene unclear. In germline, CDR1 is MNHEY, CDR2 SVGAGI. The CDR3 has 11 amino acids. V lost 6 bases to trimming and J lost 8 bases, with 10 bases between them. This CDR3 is CASSTGAEAFF. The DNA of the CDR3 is TGTGCCAGCAGCACGGGAGCAGAAGCTTTCTTT.

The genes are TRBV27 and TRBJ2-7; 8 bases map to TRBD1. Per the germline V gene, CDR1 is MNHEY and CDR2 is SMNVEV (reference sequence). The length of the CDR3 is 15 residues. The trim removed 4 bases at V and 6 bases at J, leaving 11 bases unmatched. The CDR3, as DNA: TGTGCCAGCAGTTCCCTCCAGGGGGCTATAATCGAGCAGTACTTC. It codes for CASSSLQGAIIEQYF.

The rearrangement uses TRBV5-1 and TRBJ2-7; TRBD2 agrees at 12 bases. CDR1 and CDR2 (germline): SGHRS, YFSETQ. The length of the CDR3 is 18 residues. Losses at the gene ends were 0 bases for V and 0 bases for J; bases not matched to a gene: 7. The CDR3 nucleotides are TGCGCCAGCAGCTTGGAAGGGGGACTAGCGGGCCGCTCCTACGAGCAGTACTTC. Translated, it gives CASSLEGGLAGRSYEQYF.

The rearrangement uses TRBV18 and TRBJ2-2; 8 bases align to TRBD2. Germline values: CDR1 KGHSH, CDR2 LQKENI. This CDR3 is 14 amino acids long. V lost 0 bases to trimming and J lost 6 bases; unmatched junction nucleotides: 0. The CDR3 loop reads CASSPPAGAGELFF. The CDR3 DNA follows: TGTGCCAGCTCACCACCAGCGGGGGCCGGGGAGCTGTTTTTT.

The CDR3 DNA follows: TGTGCCAGCTCACCTACTAGCTTTGGCACAGATACGCAGTATTTT. This sequence encodes CASSPTSFGTDTQYF. The J gene is TRBJ2-3, the V gene TRBV18; tentative D call: TRBD2 (6 bases). The length of the CDR3 is 15 residues. The V gene's germline CDR1 is KGHSH and CDR2 LQKENI. The V gene lost 3 bases and the J gene lost 1 base, with 11 bases spanning the gap.

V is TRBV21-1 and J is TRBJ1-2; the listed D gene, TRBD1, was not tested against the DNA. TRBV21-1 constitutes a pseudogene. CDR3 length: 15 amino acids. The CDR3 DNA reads TGTGCCAGCAGCAAAAGGGGACAGGCCGGGGGAGGCTACACCTTC. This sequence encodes CASSKRGQAGGGYTF.

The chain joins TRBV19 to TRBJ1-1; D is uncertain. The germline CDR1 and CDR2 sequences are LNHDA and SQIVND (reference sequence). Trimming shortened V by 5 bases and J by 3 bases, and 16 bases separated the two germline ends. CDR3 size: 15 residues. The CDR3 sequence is CASSSLQVWDTEAFF. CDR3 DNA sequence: TGTGCCAGTAGTTCTTTGCAGGTTTGGGACACTGAAGCTTTCTTT.

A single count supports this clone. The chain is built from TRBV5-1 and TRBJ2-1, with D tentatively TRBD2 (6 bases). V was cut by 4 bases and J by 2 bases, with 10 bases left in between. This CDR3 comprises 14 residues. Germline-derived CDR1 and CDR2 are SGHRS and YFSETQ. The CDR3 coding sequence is TGCGCCAGCAGCGTTGGGAGGCCCTACAATGAGCAGTTCTTC. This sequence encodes CASSVGRPYNEQFF.

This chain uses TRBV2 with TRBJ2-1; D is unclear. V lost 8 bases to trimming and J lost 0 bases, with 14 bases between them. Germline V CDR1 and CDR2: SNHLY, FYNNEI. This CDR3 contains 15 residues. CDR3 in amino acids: CASFPLLGSYNEQFF. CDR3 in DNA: TGTGCCAGCTTTCCCCTATTGGGCTCCTACAATGAGCAGTTCTTC.

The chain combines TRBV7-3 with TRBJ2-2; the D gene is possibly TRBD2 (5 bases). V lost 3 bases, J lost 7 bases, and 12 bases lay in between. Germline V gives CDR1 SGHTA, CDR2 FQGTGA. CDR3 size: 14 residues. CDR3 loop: CASSLTGRGGELFF. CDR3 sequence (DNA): TGTGCCAGCAGCTTGACGGGGAGAGGCGGGGAGCTGTTTTTT.

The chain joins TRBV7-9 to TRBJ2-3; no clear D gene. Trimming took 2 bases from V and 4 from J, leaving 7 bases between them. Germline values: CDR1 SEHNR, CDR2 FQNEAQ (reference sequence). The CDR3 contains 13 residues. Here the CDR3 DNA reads TGTGCCAGCAGCTTACAAGAGGCAGATACGCAGTATTTT. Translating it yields CASSLQEADTQYF.

DNA of the CDR3: TGTGCCAGCACCTCCGGGGCGGGAGGTTACAATGAGCAGTTCTTC. Translation: CASTSGAGGYNEQFF. This chain connects TRBV6-1 to TRBJ2-1, with 8 bases fitting TRBD2. The CDR3 consists of 15 residues. Germline V lookup: CDR1 MNHNS, CDR2 SASEGT. V shed 7 bases and J 4 bases; nucleotides not matched to a gene: 9.

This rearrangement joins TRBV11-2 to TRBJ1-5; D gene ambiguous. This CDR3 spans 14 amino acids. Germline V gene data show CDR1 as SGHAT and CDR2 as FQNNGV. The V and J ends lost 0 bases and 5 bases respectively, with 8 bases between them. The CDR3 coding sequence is TGTGCCAGCAGCTTAGAACTCGAGCATCAGCCCCAGCATTTT. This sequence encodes CASSLELEHQPQHF.

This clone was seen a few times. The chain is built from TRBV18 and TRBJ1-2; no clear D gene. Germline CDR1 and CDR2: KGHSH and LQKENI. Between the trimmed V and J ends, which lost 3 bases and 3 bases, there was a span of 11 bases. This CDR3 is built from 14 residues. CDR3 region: CASSPSGDHYGYTF. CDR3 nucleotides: TGTGCCAGCTCACCCTCAGGTGACCACTATGGCTACACCTTC.

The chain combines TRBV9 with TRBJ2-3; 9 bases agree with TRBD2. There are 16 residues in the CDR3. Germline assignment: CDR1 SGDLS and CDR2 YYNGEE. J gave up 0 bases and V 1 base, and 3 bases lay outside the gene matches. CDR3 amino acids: CASSVLAGTSTDTQYF. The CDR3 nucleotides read TGTGCCAGCAGCGTACTAGCGGGAACTAGCACAGATACGCAGTATTTT. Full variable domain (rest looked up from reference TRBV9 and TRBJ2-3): DSGVTQTPKHLITATGQRVTLRCSPRSGDLSVYWYQQSLDQGLQFLIQYYNGEERAKGNILERFSAQQFPDLHSELNLSSLELGDSALYFCASSVLAGTSTDTQYFGPGTRLTVL.

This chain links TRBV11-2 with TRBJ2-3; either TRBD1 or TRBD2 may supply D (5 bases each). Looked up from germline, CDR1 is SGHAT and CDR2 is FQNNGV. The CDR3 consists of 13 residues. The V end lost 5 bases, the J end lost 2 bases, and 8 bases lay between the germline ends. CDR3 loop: CASSAGTTDTQYF. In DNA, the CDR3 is TGTGCCAGCAGCGCCGGGACCACAGATACGCAGTATTTT.

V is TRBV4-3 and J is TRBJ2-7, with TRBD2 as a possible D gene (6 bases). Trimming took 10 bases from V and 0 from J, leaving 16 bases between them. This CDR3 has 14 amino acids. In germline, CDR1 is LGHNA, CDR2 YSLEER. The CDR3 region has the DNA TGCGCCACCAGACGGGAGACCAGCTCCTACGAGCAGTACTTC. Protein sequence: CATRRETSSYEQYF.

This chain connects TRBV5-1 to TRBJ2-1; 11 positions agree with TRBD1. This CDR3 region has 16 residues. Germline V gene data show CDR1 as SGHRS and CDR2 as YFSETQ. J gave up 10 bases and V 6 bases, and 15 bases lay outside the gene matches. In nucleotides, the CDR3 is TGCGCCAGCACCGATTGGACAGGGGGCGCCCAGCGGGAGCAGTTCTTC. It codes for CASTDWTGGAQREQFF.

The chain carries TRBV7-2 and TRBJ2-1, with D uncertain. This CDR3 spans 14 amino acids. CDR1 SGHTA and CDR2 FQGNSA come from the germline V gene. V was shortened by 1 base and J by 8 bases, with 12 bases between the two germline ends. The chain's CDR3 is CASSLVRSHHEQFF. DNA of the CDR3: TGTGCCAGCAGCTTAGTACGGTCGCACCATGAGCAGTTCTTC.

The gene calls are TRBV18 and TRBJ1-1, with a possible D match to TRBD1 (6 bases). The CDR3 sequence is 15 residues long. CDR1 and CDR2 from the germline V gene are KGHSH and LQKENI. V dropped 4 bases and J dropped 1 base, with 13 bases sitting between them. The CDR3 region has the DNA TGTGCCAGCTCACGGGGGGCAGGCCAGAACACTGAAGCTTTCTTT. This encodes CASSRGAGQNTEAFF.

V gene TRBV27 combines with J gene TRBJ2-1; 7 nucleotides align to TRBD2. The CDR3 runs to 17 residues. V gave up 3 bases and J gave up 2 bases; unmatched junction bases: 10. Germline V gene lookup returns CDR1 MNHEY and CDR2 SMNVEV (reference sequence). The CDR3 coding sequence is TGTGCCAGCAGTTTGGAAGTCGCGGGAGTCCCCTACAATGAGCAGTTCTTC. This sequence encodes CASSLEVAGVPYNEQFF.

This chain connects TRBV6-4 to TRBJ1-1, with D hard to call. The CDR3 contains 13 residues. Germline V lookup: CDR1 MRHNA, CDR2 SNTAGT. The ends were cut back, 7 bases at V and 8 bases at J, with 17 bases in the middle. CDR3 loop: CASKQDVGAEAFF. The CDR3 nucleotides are TGTGCCAGCAAGCAAGATGTGGGCGCCGAAGCTTTCTTT.

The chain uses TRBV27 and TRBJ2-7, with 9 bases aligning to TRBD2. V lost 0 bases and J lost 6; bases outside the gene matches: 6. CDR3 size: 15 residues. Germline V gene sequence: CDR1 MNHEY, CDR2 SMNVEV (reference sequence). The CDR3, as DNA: TGTGCCAGCAGTTTATCGGGGACTAGCCCCCTCGAGCAGTACTTC. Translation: CASSLSGTSPLEQYF.

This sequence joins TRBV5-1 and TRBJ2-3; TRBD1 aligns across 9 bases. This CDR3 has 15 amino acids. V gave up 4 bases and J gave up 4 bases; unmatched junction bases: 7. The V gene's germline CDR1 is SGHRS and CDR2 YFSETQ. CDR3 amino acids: CASSQSGTGPDTQYF. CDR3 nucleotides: TGCGCCAGCAGCCAATCCGGGACAGGGCCAGATACGCAGTATTTT.

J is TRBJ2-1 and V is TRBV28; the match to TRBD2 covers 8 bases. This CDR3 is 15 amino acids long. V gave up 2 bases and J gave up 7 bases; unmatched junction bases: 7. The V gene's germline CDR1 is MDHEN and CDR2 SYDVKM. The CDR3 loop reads CASSLRSGSLNEQFF. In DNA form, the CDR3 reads TGTGCCAGCAGTTTAAGAAGCGGGAGCTTGAATGAGCAGTTCTTC.

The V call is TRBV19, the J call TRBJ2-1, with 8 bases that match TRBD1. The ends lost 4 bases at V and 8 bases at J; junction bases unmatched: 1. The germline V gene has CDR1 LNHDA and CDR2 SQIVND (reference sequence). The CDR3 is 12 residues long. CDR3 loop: CASSKTGDEQFF. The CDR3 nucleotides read TGTGCCAGTAGTAAGACAGGGGATGAGCAGTTCTTC.

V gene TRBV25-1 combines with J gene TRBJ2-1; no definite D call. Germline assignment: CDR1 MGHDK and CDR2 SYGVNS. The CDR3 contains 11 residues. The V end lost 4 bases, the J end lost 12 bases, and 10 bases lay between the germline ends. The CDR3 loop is CASSGPIRQFF. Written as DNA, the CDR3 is TGTGCCAGCAGTGGGCCGATAAGGCAGTTCTTC.

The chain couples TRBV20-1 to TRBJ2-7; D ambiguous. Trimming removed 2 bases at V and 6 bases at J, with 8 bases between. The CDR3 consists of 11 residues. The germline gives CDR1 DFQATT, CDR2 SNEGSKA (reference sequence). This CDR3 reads CSARIASEQYF. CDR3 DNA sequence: TGCAGTGCTAGAATTGCGTCCGAGCAGTACTTC.

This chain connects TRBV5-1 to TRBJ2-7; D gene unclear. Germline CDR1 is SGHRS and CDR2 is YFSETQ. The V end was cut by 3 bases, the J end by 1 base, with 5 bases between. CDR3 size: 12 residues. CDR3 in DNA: TGCGCCAGCAGCTCGCGTTCCTACGAGCAGTACTTC. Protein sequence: CASSSRSYEQYF.